The text below deals with one T cell receptor (beta chain). This clonotype was seen more than once but under ten times. The antigen it binds to is not known. Base quality data are lacking; no much larger clone is found one base away. This sample was sequenced with an Illumina NovaSeq 6000. cDNA libraries for TCRalpha and TCRbeta were prepared by 5'RACE using constant-segment primers, with sample barcodes and unique molecular identifiers added. Trizol reagent was used to extract RNA from every sample. Library amplification was performed in two PCR steps, and a second sample barcode and Illumina TruSeq adapters were introduced in the second step. Sequencing of libraries was performed on an Illumina NovaSeq with 2 x 150 bp paired-end reads. From the authors' description of their analysis: The reads were demultiplexed and collapsed into UMI-guided consensus sequences using migec v1.2.7. Using mixcr v2.1.11, UMI consensuses were aligned to TRA and TRB V and J templates and then assembled into clonotypes. Clonotypes were classified as expanded or contracted when called significant by both edgeR and NoisET, with noise models trained on biological replicates. edgeR calls used a false discovery rate-adjusted p below 0.01 and a log2 fold-change threshold of 1. PCA with hierarchical clustering of max-normalized trajectories of the 1000 most abundant clonotypes was used as exploratory dynamics analysis. The CD4 or CD8 phenotype of responding clones was assigned using the separately sequenced CD4+ and CD8+ repertoires. TCRdb took the public reads, trimmed them with fastp at Q25, ran MiXCR for clone calling and kept in-frame beta chains. Each entry merges the rows of one CDR3 protein and shows their most common DNA and genes. It is TCRdb's table, rather than the study itself, that gives the V and J calls and clone size. Across this sample there are 350,000 to 500,000 distinct CDR3 sequences, with over 15% seen only once. About 8.1% of the sample rests with the top ten.

These data come from a study of T-cell memory formation after mild COVID-19 (dated by TCRdb to the early 2020s). With regard to the full study: TCR sequence clusters from the two donors were largely donor specific. The cohort was made up of two young adult volunteers, one female and one male, who were previously healthy. Longitudinal TCRalpha and TCRbeta repertoire sequencing tracked T-cell clones expanding and contracting after mild COVID-19 in a couple of donors. General conclusions and limits of the study: Contracting CD4+ clones were found mainly in CM and EM memory subsets, while CD8+ clones were enriched in EMRA. The second-wave clones that peaked on day 37 were not confirmed to be SARS-CoV-2 specific. Only a couple of mild cases were covered in the study, and larger cohorts including severe cases with pre-infection samples were considered necessary. Clones that contracted from day 15 to 85 showed balanced CD4/CD8 phenotypes, whereas a second wave of clones that expanded from day 15 to 37 leaned towards CD4+. The detection of some responding clones in pre-infection memory suggests that pre-existing cross-reactive memory T cells joined the SARS-CoV-2 response.

Ficoll-Paque density gradient centrifugation was used to isolate PBMCs. In the germline V gene (reference sequence), CDR1 corresponds to MNHEY and CDR2 to SMNVEV. The CDR3 contains 15 residues, cysteine and phenylalanine counted. Only CDR3 DNA is held: 45 bases, read in frame from base 1. Trimming takes 5 bases off V and 6 bases off J; junction bases not matched to a gene: 7. The TCR sequence derives from an adult woman who had mild COVID-19 (a few samples of this study predate the infection). The sample titles of this study are shuffled in the database, so cell type and time point are left out; the donor was told from shared clones. This receptor chain uses TRBV27 and TRBJ2-2; 9 bases in between match TRBD2. Source material: PBMCs or a T cell subset sorted from them (not recorded which). Here the CDR3 is given as CASSPGLARPGELFF. The sequenced DNA: TGTGCCAGCAGTCCGGGACTAGCTCGGCCCGGGGAGCTGTTTTTT.